This T cell receptor beta chain was recorded in a study of OX40 agonist ivuxolimab in advanced cancers. The study's findings and limits: What antigens the expanded peripheral T cells recognized was never established.

Profiling relied on immunoSEQ multiplex PCR, and the TCRdb table lists in-frame clones only, not all of them. The sample lists 57,000 or so clones; around 85% were seen once. Details on this clone: The antigen is unknown.

V shed 7 bases, J shed 0 bases, and the junction held 6 bases outside the gene matches. Germline V gene lookup returns CDR1 SNHLY and CDR2 FYNNEI. This CDR3 spans 14 amino acids. This chain connects TRBV2 to TRBJ2-7; 7 bases agree with TRBD1. This receptor was obtained from an adult with an advanced solid tumor such as melanoma, head and neck, liver or kidney cancer. The sequences come from CD4+ or CD8+ T cells sorted from blood, collected in a trial of the OX40 agonist ivuxolimab. CDR3 coding DNA: TGTGCCAGCATGAACGACAGGGTCTCCTACGAGCAGTACTTC. Its translation: CASMNDRVSYEQYF.